The entry that follows covers one T cell receptor beta chain sequence. The CDR3 totals 13 residues. Looked up from germline, CDR1 is SGHRS and CDR2 is YFSETQ. V dropped 0 bases and J dropped 2 bases, with 6 bases sitting between them. The data stem from a study of blood T cell repertoires in COVID-19. On the study more broadly: In each case, the material was cDNA or gDNA derived from T cells, B-cell-depleted T cells, or PBMCs.

The protocol was immunoSEQ multiplex PCR, while the TCRdb copy is restricted to in-frame clones and leaves out a portion. The sample shows tens of thousands of clones, under 90% of them seen only once. V gene TRBV5-1 combines with J gene TRBJ2-7, with D tentatively TRBD1 (6 bases). The sequenced material came from peripheral blood. This sequence originates from a human donor in a cohort sampled during active COVID-19. As DNA, the CDR3 is TGCGCCAGCAGCTTGGAGGGGGCCTACGAGCAGTACTTC. Protein product: CASSLEGAYEQYF.